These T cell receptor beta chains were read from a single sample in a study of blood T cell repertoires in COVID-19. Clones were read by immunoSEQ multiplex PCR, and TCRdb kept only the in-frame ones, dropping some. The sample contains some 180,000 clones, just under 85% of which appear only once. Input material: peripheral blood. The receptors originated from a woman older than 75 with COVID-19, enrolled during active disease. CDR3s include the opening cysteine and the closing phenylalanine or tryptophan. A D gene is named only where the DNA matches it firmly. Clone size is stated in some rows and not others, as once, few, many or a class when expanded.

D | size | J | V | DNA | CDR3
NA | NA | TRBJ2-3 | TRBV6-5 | TGTGCCAGCAGTTACATGGGACTCACAGATACGCAGTATTTT | CASSYMGLTDTQYF
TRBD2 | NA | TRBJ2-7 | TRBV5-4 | TGTGCCAGCAGCTCAGAGGAGCGGGAGGGCCGCGGGGAGCAGTACTTC | CASSSEEREGRGEQYF
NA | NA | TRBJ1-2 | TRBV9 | TGTGCCAGTACCACGGCGGGCGGCTATGGCTACACCTTC | CASTTAGGYGYTF
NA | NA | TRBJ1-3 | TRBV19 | TGTGCCAGTACGAGGTCTGCTGGAAACACCATATATTTT | CASTRSAGNTIYF
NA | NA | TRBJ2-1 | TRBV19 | TGTGCCAGTAGTATTGACGGGGAATACAATGAGCAGTTCTTC | CASSIDGEYNEQFF
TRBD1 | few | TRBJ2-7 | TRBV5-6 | TGTGCCAGCAGATCCGGGACAGGGCTTAAGCAGTACTTC | CASRSGTGLKQYF
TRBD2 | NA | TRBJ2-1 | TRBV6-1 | TGTGCCAGCAGTGAAGCGTCTAGCGGACCTTACAATGAGCAGTTCTTC | CASSEASSGPYNEQFF
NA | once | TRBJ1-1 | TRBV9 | TGTGCCAGCAGCTTCGGACAGCCGAACACTGAAGCTTTCTTT | CASSFGQPNTEAFF
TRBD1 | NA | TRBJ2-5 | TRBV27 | TGTGCCAGCAGCCGGGACAGGGGAGCCTACCAAGAGACCCAGTACTTC | CASSRDRGAYQETQYF
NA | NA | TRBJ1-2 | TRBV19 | TGTGCCAGACGGGTTAACTATGGCTACACCTTC | CARRVNYGYTF
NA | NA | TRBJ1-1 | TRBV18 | TGTGCCAGCTCAGATACGACAGGACACAAGGTGCGCACTGAAGCTTTCTTT | CASSDTTGHKVRTEAFF
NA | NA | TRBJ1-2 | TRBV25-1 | TGTGCCAGCAGTGAATATGGTGGGCGTGGTGGCTACACCTTC | CASSEYGGRGGYTF
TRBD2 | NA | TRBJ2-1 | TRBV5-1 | TGCGCCAGCAGCCCGGGTGAGGGACTACAAATCAATGAGCAGTTCTTC | CASSPGEGLQINEQFF
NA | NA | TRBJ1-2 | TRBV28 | TGTGCCAGCAGTCCTCCCCTGGGGCCCTCTGTTCGCTACACCTTC | CASSPPLGPSVRYTF
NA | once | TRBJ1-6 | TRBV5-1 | TGCGCCAGCAGCTTGGGCGGCTCCAGGGGTGATTCACCCCTCCACTTT | CASSLGGSRGDSPLHF
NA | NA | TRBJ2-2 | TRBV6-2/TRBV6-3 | TGTGCCAGCAGTTACACCCCCCGGGCGGGGACGAACACCGGGGAGCTGTTTTTT | CASSYTPRAGTNTGELFF
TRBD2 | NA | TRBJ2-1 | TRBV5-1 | TGCGCCAGCAGCTGGGGACTAGCGGGAGGGACCGACTACAATGAGCAGTTCTTC | CASSWGLAGGTDYNEQFF
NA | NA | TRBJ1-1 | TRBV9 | TGTGCCAGCAGCGGTGGCAACACTGAAGCTTTCTTT | CASSGGNTEAFF
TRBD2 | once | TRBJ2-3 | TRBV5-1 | TGCGCCAGCAGCTTGGGAGCGGGAGCGTGGGAAGATACGCAGTATTTT | CASSLGAGAWEDTQYF
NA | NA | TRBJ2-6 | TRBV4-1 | TGCGCCAGCAGCCAAGGGGTGGGCCCCGGCATCGCTGGGGCCAACGTCCTGACTTTC | CASSQGVGPGIAGANVLTF
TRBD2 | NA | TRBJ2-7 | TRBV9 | TGTGCCAGCAGCGTAGAAGGGGGGACTAGCGTAGGCGAGCAGTACTTC | CASSVEGGTSVGEQYF
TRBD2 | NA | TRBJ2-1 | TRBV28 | TGTGCCAGCAGTTTCCCCGCCGTAGGACTAGCGGTTATTAATGAGCAGTTCTTC | CASSFPAVGLAVINEQFF
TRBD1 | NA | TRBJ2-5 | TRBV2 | TGTGCCAGCAGTTCACAGGGGTCCGGGGAGACCCAGTACTTC | CASSSQGSGETQYF
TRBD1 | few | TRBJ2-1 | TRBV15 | TGTGCCACCAGCACCGGACAGGGGGCGAATGAGCAGTTCTTC | CATSTGQGANEQFF
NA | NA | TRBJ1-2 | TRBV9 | TGTGCCAGCAGCCCCAGAGGGGACTCTGGGGGCTATGGCTACACCTTC | CASSPRGDSGGYGYTF
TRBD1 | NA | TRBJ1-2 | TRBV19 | TGTGCCAGTCTTCCGGACAGGGTGCGTTCCTATGGCTACACCTTC | CASLPDRVRSYGYTF
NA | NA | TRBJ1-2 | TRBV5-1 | TGCGCCAGCAGCTTGCCGGGGTCTGGGAAATTCGTTACCTTC | CASSLPGSGKFVTF
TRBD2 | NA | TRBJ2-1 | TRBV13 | TGTGCCAGCAGCTTAGGCAGTGAGGGACTAGCGGTCGATGAGCAGTTCTTC | CASSLGSEGLAVDEQFF
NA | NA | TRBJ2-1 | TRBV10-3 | TGTGCCATCAGTGATGGGGGGACCTACAATGAGCAGTTCTTC | CAISDGGTYNEQFF
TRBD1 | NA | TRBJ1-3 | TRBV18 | TGTGCCAGCTCATCTACGACAGGGAACGGAAACACCATATATTTT | CASSSTTGNGNTIYF
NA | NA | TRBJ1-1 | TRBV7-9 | TGTGCCAGCAGCTTCGGGAGTAACACTGAAGCTTTCTTT | CASSFGSNTEAFF
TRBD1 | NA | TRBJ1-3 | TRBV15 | TGTGCCACCAGCAGGGACAGGCGCCCCTCTGGAAACACCATATATTTT | CATSRDRRPSGNTIYF
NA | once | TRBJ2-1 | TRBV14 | TGTGCCAGCAGCCGGAGCGGCAATGAGCAGTTCTTC | CASSRSGNEQFF
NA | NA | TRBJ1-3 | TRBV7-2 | TGTGCCAGCAGCTTAGCAGGGAGATCAGGAAACACCATATATTTT | CASSLAGRSGNTIYF
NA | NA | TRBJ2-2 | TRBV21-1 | TGTGCCAGCAGCTCCTCCCAGGCGGGAGTGAGGACCGGGGAGCTGTTTTTT | CASSSSQAGVRTGELFF
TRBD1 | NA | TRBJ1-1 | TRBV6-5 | TGTGACCGGGGACAGGAACCCACTGAAGCTTTCTTT | CDRGQEPTEAFF
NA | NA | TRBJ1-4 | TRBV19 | TGTGCCAGTAGTATAGGAGGGTCGGGTGAAAAACTGTTTTTT | CASSIGGSGEKLFF
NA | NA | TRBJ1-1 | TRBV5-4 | TGTGCCAGCAGCTTGGCACAGGGGAACACTGAAGCTTTCTTT | CASSLAQGNTEAFF
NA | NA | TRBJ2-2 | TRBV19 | TGTGCCAGTAACGGAGGGGCTAGAAACACCGGGGAGCTGTTTTTT | CASNGGARNTGELFF
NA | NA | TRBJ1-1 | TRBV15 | TGTGCCACCAGCAGGCCCGGACAGCAGATGAACACTGAAGCTTTCTTT | CATSRPGQQMNTEAFF
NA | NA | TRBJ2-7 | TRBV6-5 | TGTGCCAGCAGACCGACTAGGGGGCCCTACGAGCAGTACTTC | CASRPTRGPYEQYF